This T cell receptor beta chain came from a study of human T cells and chemical hapten exposure. TCRdb fed the RACE reads into MiXCR, producing one record per CDR3 protein. This repertoire shows more than 75,000 distinct CDR3 sequences, about 9% found once; its top ten account for over 1.5%. Time point defined: healthy volunteer bleed at 6 weeks. The study extracted total RNA from unfractionated whole blood. The CDR3 length is 12 residues. Looked up from germline, CDR1 is SGHNT and CDR2 is YYREEE (reference sequence). V lost 4 bases, J lost 1 base, and 5 bases lay in between. This clonotype was picked up a small number of times.

The sample comprised whole blood. The TCR comes from a male donor in good health. Some clones in this sample may be carry-over from other donors' samples. V and J are TRBV5-4 and TRBJ1-1; no clear D. CDR3 nucleotides: TGTGCCAGCAGCGACACGAACACTGAAGCTTTCTTT. It yields the protein CASSDTNTEAFF.